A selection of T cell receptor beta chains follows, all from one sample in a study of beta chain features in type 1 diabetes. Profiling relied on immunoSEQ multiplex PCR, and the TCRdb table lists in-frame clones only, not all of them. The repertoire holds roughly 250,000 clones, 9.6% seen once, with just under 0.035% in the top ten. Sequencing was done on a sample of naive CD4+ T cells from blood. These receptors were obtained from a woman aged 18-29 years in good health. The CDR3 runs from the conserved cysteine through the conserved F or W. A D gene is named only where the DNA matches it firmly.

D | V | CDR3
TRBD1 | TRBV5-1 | CASSLGDRNYGYTF
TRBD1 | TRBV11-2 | CASSLQTGPYTDTQYF
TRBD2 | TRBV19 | CASSIESSGIGYNEQFF
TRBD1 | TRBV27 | CASSFRQGLNQPQHF
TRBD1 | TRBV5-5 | CASSLAQGINPVTGELFF
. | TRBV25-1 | CASSEFTGRNTEAFF
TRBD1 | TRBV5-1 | CASSFGTGSYGYTF
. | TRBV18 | CASSQMQETQYF
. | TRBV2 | CASSPRGGASNQPQHF
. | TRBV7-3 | CASSQGRGPGELFF